This TCR beta chain was identified in a study of cytomegalovirus exposure and HLA in healthy donors. As for the study in general: Of several hundred genotyped donors, around 84% clustered with self-reported Caucasian donors.

Study findings and constraints: Cytomegalovirus-associated status was assigned to about 180 TCR beta chains. A few of the chains that were CMV-associated were confirmed in vitro to be specific for CMV antigens.

The CDR3 runs 16 residues. V was pared by 6 bases and J by 7 bases, with 12 bases of the junction left unmatched. The germline V gene encodes CDR1 SGHTA and CDR2 FQGNSA. To note about this clone: Its antigen is undetermined.

The PCR ran on 60 Vbeta and 13 Jbeta primers. Here immunoSEQ multiplex PCR was the method, and the copy in TCRdb shows in-frame clones only, minus some. Counted here are some 140,000 clones, around 83% occurring once; the ten biggest clones make up 1% to 1.5%. Input material: PBMCs. The chain couples TRBV7-2 to TRBJ2-1; TRBD2 matches at 10 bases. This TCR was sampled from a male donor in good health and CMV-seropositive. The CDR3 region has the DNA TGTGCCAGCAGTTCCAGCGGGGGGGGACTTCGGAATGAGCAGTTCTTC. Translating gives CASSSSGGGLRNEQFF.